Listed below are T cell receptor beta chains from one sample, sequenced in a study of cytomegalovirus exposure and HLA in healthy donors. Profiled with immunoSEQ multiplex PCR; TCRdb holds only in-frame clones, not every one. Of 150,000 to 200,000 clones listed, 91% are singletons. Specimen: PBMCs. These receptors all stem from a woman younger than 30 in good health and CMV-seropositive. CDR3s include the opening cysteine and the closing phenylalanine or tryptophan. Each record gives: V gene, clone size, D gene, J gene, CDR3 length, CDR3 DNA, CDR3 protein. D genes are given only for firm matches. Clone size is not always given. Where it is, it says once, few, many or a class for expanded clones.

>TRBV9|NA|TRBD2|TRBJ2-1|14
TGTGCCAGCAGCGATCCGGGACTAGAGAATGAGCAGTTCTTC
CASSDPGLENEQFF
>TRBV5-4|NA|NA|TRBJ2-3|12
TGTGCCAGCAGCCCGCAGTCAGATACGCAGTATTTT
CASSPQSDTQYF
>TRBV9|once|TRBD2|TRBJ2-1|17
TGTGCCAGCAGCTCCCGGACTAGCTCTTACTCCTACAATGAGCAGTTCTTC
CASSSRTSSYSYNEQFF
>TRBV1|few|NA|TRBJ2-3|15
TGCACCAGCAGCCAAGTGCGGGGGGGCGCAGATACGCAGTATTTT
CTSSQVRGGADTQYF
>TRBV19|NA|TRBD2|TRBJ2-4|12
TGTGCCAGCGCTAGCGGGAGGGACCCTCAGTACTTC
CASASGRDPQYF
>TRBV6-1|NA|TRBD1|TRBJ2-5|17
TGTGCCAGCAGTGGCATACTCCAGGGGGCGGAACAAGAGACCCAGTACTTC
CASSGILQGAEQETQYF
>TRBV6-5|NA|NA|TRBJ1-1|16
TGTGCCAGCAGTTATGGATTCGGACGGGAGAACACTGAAGCTTTCTTT
CASSYGFGRENTEAFF
>TRBV7-8|NA|NA|TRBJ2-2|14
TGTGCCAGCAGCTTAGCGGGGGGCACCGGGGAGCTGTTTTTT
CASSLAGGTGELFF
>TRBV9|NA|NA|TRBJ2-7|15
TGTGCCAGCAGCGCGGCAGGGTCCCGCTCCTACGAGCAGTACTTC
CASSAAGSRSYEQYF
>TRBV18|NA|TRBD1|TRBJ2-1|14
TGTGCCAGCTCACTTGGACAGGCCGGCGACGAGCAGTTCTTC
CASSLGQAGDEQFF
>TRBV2|NA|NA|TRBJ2-7|15
TGTGCCAGCAGTCCTCTTGGACAGAAACTCTACGAGCAGTACTTC
CASSPLGQKLYEQYF
>TRBV19|NA|TRBD2|TRBJ2-5|15
TGTGCCAGTAGTATAGGTTGGGGGGGCCAAGAGACCCAGTACTTC
CASSIGWGGQETQYF
>TRBV19|once|NA|TRBJ1-2|14
TGTGCCAGTAGTCGGGTTTTGACCAACTATGGCTACACCTTC
CASSRVLTNYGYTF
>TRBV7-2|NA|NA|TRBJ1-2|15
TGTGCCAGCAGCGAAGGAGACCAGCCCCTCTATGGCTACACCTTC
CASSEGDQPLYGYTF
>TRBV9|NA|TRBD2|TRBJ2-1|15
TGTGCCAGCAGCCCTAGCGGGGGGACCTACAATGAGCAGTTCTTC
CASSPSGGTYNEQFF
>TRBV21-1|NA|NA|TRBJ2-7|20
TGTGCCAGCAGCGACCTCCCTGGGACTAGCGGGGCGCTTTACTCCTACGAGCAGTACTTC
CASSDLPGTSGALYSYEQYF
>TRBV5-1|once|NA|TRBJ2-5|13
TGCGCCAGCAGCTTGAGGCAGGTAGAGACCCAGTACTTC
CASSLRQVETQYF
>TRBV4-1|NA|NA|TRBJ2-7|13
TGCGCCAGCAGCCAAACGCCAGCCTACGAGCAGTACTTC
CASSQTPAYEQYF
>TRBV9|NA|NA|TRBJ1-2|14
TGTGCCAGCAGCGTAGGCCCGGGATCACAGGGCTACACCTTC
CASSVGPGSQGYTF